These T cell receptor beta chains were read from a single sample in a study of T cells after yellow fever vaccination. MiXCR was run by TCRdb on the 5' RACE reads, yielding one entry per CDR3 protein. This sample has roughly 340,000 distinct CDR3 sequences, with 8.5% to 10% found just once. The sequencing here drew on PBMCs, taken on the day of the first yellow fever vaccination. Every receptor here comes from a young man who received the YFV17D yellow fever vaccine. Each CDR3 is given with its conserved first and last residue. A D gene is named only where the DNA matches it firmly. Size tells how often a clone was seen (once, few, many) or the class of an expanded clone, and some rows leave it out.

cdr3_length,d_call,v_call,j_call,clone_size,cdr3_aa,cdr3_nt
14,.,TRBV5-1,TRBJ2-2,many,CASRDGQGTGELFF,TGCGCCAGCCGGGACGGCCAGGGGACCGGGGAGCTGTTTTTT
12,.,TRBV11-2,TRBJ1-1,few,CASSSRYTEAFF,TGTGCCAGCAGCTCTCGGTACACTGAAGCTTTCTTT
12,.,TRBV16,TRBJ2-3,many,CASSQSVDTQYF,TGTGCCAGCAGCCAATCGGTAGATACGCAGTATTTT
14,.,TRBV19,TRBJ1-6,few,CASSISGGDSPLHF,TGTGCCAGTAGTATTTCGGGGGGAGATTCACCCCTCCACTTT
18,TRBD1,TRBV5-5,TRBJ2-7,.,CASSLTRVGTVSSYEQYF,TGTGCCAGCAGCTTAACCCGCGTGGGGACAGTGAGCTCCTACGAGCAGTACTTC
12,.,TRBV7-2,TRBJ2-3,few,CASSSTAHTQYF,TGTGCCAGCAGCTCCACTGCGCATACGCAGTATTTT
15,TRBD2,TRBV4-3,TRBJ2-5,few,CASSQDSGGRETQYF,TGCGCCAGCAGCCAAGATAGCGGGGGGCGAGAGACCCAGTACTTC
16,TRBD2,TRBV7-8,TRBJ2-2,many,CASSGSGGAETGELFF,TGTGCCAGCAGCGGTAGCGGGGGGGCCGAAACCGGGGAGCTGTTTTTT
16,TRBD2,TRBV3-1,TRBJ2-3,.,CASSPLAGKGTDTQYF,TGTGCCAGCAGCCCCCTAGCGGGGAAGGGCACAGATACGCAGTATTTT
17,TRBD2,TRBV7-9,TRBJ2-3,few,CASSLLNSGGVEDTQYF,TGTGCCAGCAGCTTACTCAATAGCGGGGGGGTAGAAGATACGCAGTATTTT
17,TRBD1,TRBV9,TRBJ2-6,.,CASRPGQLSSGANVLTF,TGTGCCAGCAGGCCGGGACAGTTAAGCTCTGGGGCCAACGTCCTGACTTTC
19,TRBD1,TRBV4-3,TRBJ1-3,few,CASSQEFSGGYSTGNTIYF,TGCGCCAGCAGCCAAGAATTCTCAGGGGGCTACTCTACTGGAAACACCATATATTTT
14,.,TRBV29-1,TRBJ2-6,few,CSVEGADGANVLTF,TGCAGCGTTGAAGGGGCGGATGGGGCCAACGTCCTGACTTTC
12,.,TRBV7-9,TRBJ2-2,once,CASSLASGELFF,TGTGCCAGCAGCTTAGCCTCCGGGGAGCTGTTTTTT
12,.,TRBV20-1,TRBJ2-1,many,CSASGSYNEQFF,TGCAGTGCTAGCGGGTCCTACAATGAGCAGTTCTTC
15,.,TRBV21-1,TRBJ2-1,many,CASSNGTEGVQGQFF,TGTGCCAGCAGCAATGGGACAGAAGGGGTCCAAGGGCAGTTCTTC
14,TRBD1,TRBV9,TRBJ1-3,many,CASSVDQGANTIYF,TGTGCCAGCAGCGTAGACCAGGGGGCAAACACCATATATTTT
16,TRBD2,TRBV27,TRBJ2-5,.,CASSLGAGGPLETQYF,TGTGCCAGCAGTTTAGGAGCGGGGGGGCCTCTAGAGACCCAGTACTTC
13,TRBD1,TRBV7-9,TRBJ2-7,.,CASATGPSYEQYF,TGTGCCAGCGCGACAGGGCCCTCCTACGAGCAGTACTTC
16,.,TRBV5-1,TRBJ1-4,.,CASSPQVGAGQEKLFF,TGCGCCAGCAGCCCCCAGGTGGGCGCTGGTCAGGAAAAACTGTTTTTT
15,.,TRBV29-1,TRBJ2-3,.,CSVDEDSVVTDTQYF,TGCAGCGTTGATGAGGACTCCGTGGTCACAGATACGCAGTATTTT
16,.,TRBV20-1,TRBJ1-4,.,CSARSTPELSNEKLFF,TGCAGTGCTAGATCTACCCCAGAGCTCTCTAATGAAAAACTGTTTTTT
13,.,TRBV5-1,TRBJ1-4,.,CASRTGHAEKLFF,TGCGCCAGCAGAACAGGGCATGCTGAAAAACTGTTTTTT
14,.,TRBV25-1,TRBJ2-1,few,CASTRDTSYNEQFF,TGTGCCAGCACCCGGGACACGTCCTACAATGAGCAGTTCTTC
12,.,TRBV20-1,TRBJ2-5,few,CSATRAQETQYF,TGCAGTGCTACCCGGGCTCAAGAGACCCAGTACTTC
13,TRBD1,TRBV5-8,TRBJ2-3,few,CASSLTGVDTQYF,TGTGCCAGCAGCTTGACAGGGGTGGATACGCAGTATTTT
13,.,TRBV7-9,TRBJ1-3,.,CASTARRENTIYF,TGTGCCAGCACCGCTCGGCGGGAGAACACCATATATTTT
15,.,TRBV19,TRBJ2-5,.,CASSIGPGLGETQYF,TGTGCCAGTAGTATAGGACCGGGGCTCGGGGAGACCCAGTACTTC
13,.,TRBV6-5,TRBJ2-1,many,CASRWGSYNEQFF,TGTGCCAGCAGATGGGGCTCCTACAATGAGCAGTTCTTC
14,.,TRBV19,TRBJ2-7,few,CASSSGLTDREQYF,TGTGCCAGTAGTAGCGGTCTTACAGATAGGGAGCAGTACTTC
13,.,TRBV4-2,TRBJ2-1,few,CASSHLSYNEQFF,TGTGCCAGCAGCCACCTCAGCTACAATGAGCAGTTCTTC
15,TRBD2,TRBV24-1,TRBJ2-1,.,CATSESSGGHNEQFF,TGTGCCACCAGTGAGTCTAGCGGGGGCCACAATGAGCAGTTCTTC
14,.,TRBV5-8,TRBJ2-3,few,CASSWTENTDTQYF,TGTGCCAGCAGCTGGACGGAGAACACAGATACGCAGTATTTT
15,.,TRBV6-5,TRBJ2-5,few,CASSYSGGLGETQYF,TGTGCCAGCAGTTACTCAGGGGGACTGGGAGAGACCCAGTACTTC
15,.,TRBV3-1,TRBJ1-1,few,CASSQGSQGGTEAFF,TGTGCCAGCAGCCAAGGCAGTCAGGGAGGCACTGAAGCTTTCTTT
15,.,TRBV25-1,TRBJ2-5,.,CASSARGTDQETQYF,TGTGCCAGCAGTGCGCGCGGGACAGATCAAGAGACCCAGTACTTC
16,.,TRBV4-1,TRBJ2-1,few,CASSQLTGRFANEQFF,TGCGCCAGCAGCCAGCTTACAGGGAGGTTTGCCAATGAGCAGTTCTTC
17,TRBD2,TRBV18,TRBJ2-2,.,CASSPPLAEDYTGELFF,TGTGCCAGCTCACCCCCCCTAGCGGAGGACTACACCGGGGAGCTGTTTTTT
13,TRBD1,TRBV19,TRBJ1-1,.,CASRADRGTEAFF,TGTGCCAGTAGGGCCGACAGGGGAACTGAAGCTTTCTTT
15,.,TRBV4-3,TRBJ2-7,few,CASSQGPGRHYEQYF,TGCGCCAGCAGCCAAGGACCGGGACGGCACTACGAGCAGTACTTC
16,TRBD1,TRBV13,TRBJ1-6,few,CASSSPAGGSNSPLHF,TGTGCCAGCAGCTCGCCGGCAGGGGGTTCGAATTCACCCCTCCACTTT
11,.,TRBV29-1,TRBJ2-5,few,CSARQRETQYF,TGCAGCGCCAGACAAAGAGAGACCCAGTACTTC
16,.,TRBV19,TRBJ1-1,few,CASSPWVYGDATEAFF,TGTGCCAGTAGTCCCTGGGTCTACGGGGATGCGACTGAAGCTTTCTTT
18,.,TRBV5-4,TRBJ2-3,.,CASSLASGLLSSTDTQYF,TGTGCCAGCAGCTTGGCCAGCGGGCTTCTCTCTAGCACAGATACGCAGTATTTT
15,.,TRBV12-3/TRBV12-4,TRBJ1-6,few,CASRPRAGDNSPLHF,TGTGCCAGCAGACCCAGGGCAGGGGATAATTCACCCCTCCACTTT
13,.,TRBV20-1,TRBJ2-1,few,CSATTPTENEQFF,TGCAGTGCCACGACGCCGACAGAAAATGAGCAGTTCTTC
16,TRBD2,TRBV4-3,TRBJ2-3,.,CASSPAGTSLGDTQYF,TGCGCCAGCAGCCCCGCCGGGACTAGCTTGGGAGATACGCAGTATTTT
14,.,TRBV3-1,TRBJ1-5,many,CASSLGTRNQPQHF,TGTGCCAGCAGCCTCGGGACTCGAAATCAGCCCCAGCATTTT
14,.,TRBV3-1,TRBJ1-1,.,CASSRTSANTEAFF,TGTGCCAGCAGCCGGACCTCGGCGAACACTGAAGCTTTCTTT
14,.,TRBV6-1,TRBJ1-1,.,CASSERAGDTEAFF,TGTGCCAGCAGTGAGCGGGCAGGGGACACTGAAGCTTTCTTT
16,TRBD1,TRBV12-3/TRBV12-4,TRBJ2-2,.,CASSPGQGWNTGELFF,TGTGCCAGCAGTCCCGGACAGGGATGGAACACCGGGGAGCTGTTTTTT
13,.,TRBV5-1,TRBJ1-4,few,CASSEGNYEKLFF,TGCGCCAGCAGCGAGGGTAACTATGAAAAACTGTTTTTT
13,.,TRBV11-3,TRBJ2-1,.,CASSSHPGGEQFF,TGTGCCAGCAGCTCCCACCCTGGGGGCGAGCAGTTCTTC
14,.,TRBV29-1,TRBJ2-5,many,CSVVPAGSQETQYF,TGCAGCGTTGTGCCTGCGGGGAGCCAAGAGACCCAGTACTTC
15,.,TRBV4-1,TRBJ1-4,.,CASSQPRDARRKLFF,TGCGCCAGCAGCCAACCCCGGGACGCCCGGCGGAAACTGTTTTTT
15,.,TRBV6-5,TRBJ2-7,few,CASSYSASGTYEQYF,TGTGCCAGCAGTTACTCTGCCTCGGGAACCTACGAGCAGTACTTC
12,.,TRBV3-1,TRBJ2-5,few,CASSQDQETQYF,TGTGCCAGCAGCCAAGATCAAGAGACCCAGTACTTC
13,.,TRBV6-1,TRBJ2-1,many,CASSVEEQTGQFF,TGTGCCAGCAGTGTCGAGGAACAGACGGGGCAGTTCTTC
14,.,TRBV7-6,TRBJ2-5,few,CASSPGSSQETQYF,TGTGCCAGCAGCCCCGGGAGTTCCCAAGAGACCCAGTACTTC
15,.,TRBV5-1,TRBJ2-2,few,CASSGQGGGIGELFF,TGCGCCAGCAGCGGCCAGGGTGGCGGGATCGGGGAGCTGTTTTTT